This T cell receptor beta chain appears in the sequencing data of a study of OX40 agonist ivuxolimab in advanced cancers. Background on the study: Three patients got partial responses; one had hepatocellular carcinoma and two had cutaneous melanoma.

The table came from immunoSEQ multiplex PCR; TCRdb's copy has only in-frame clones and leaves some out. The sample has approximately 19,000 clones; 90% are singletons. Baseline, cycle 4 day 1, and cycle 7 day 1 were the blood sampling points. Per germline, CDR1 SGHRS and CDR2 YFSETQ. The length of the CDR3 is 15 residues. The V end lost 3 bases, the J end lost 6 bases, and 17 bases lay between the germline ends. Sequenced material: CD4+ or CD8+ T cells sorted from blood, taken in a trial of the OX40 agonist ivuxolimab. The origin of this receptor is an adult with an advanced solid tumor such as melanoma, head and neck, liver or kidney cancer. The rearrangement links TRBV5-1 to TRBJ2-3; TRBD1 or TRBD2 may be the D gene (5 bases each). The chain's CDR3 is CASSSTGTAGDTQYF. In DNA, the CDR3 is TGCGCCAGCAGCTCGACCGGGACGGCTGGGGATACGCAGTATTTT.